The next 9 T cell receptor beta chains were all read from a single sample in a study of blood T cell repertoires in COVID-19 (dated by TCRdb to the early 2020s). Library creation used the immunoSEQ multiplex PCR assay. TCRdb obtained this table from immuneACCESS and retained in-frame rearrangements with V and J assigned. These tables miss some clones; where compared with another copy, unresolved V genes account for less than half of the shortfall, and the remainder is unexplained. The sample table contains some 220,000 clones; only one count was recorded for around 83% of them. The ten largest make up roughly 5.1% of the sample. The sample comprised peripheral blood. The receptors here all came from a woman aged 70-85 years with COVID-19, enrolled during active disease.

The chain uses TRBV3-1 (or the pseudogene TRBV3-2) and TRBJ1-6, with 7 bases lining up with TRBD1. After removal of 2 bases from V and 6 bases from J, the junction contained 7 bases not matched to a gene. Germline assignment: CDR1 LGHDT and CDR2 YNNKEL (reference sequence). This CDR3 spans 16 amino acids. The CDR3 sequence: CASSQYVTGSNSPLHF. CDR3 DNA: TGTGCCAGCAGCCAATACGTGACAGGGAGTAATTCACCCCTCCACTTT.

The chain links TRBV5-1 to TRBJ1-3, with 9 positions matching TRBD1. The CDR3 runs 15 residues. Germline CDR1 is SGHRS and CDR2 is YFSETQ. V was pared by 4 bases and J by 2 bases, with 4 bases of the junction left unmatched. In nucleotides, the CDR3 is TGCGCCAGCAGCCAACGGACAGGGGCTGGAAACACCATATATTTT. Encoded protein: CASSQRTGAGNTIYF.

Here the CDR3 reads CASSLAGQSSGNTIYF. DNA for the CDR3: TGTGCCAGCAGCTTAGCTGGACAGAGCTCTGGAAACACCATATATTTT. J is TRBJ1-3 and V is TRBV11-2, with D maybe TRBD1 (6 bases). Germline V lookup: CDR1 SGHAT, CDR2 FQNNGV. This CDR3 contains 16 residues. V lost 1 base to trimming and J lost 0 bases, with 10 bases between them.

The chain combines TRBV29-1 with TRBJ2-6, with 9 positions matching TRBD1. The V gene end was trimmed by 6 bases and the J gene end by 2 bases; junction bases not matched to a gene: 5. Germline CDR1 reads SQVTM; CDR2 reads ANQGSEA. The CDR3 is 15 residues long. The CDR3 DNA follows: TGCAGCGTCGCAGACAGGGGGGCTGGGGCCAACGTCCTGACTTTC. Translation: CSVADRGAGANVLTF. The full variable domain, completed using reference TRBV29-1 and TRBJ2-6, is SAVISQKPSRDICQRGTSLTIQCQVDSQVTMMFWYRQQPGQSLTLIATANQGSEATYESGFVIDKFPISRPNLTFSTLTVSNMSPEDSSIYLCSVADRGAGANVLTFGAGSRLTVL.

This clone was found a few times. V gene TRBV28 combines with J gene TRBJ1-1, with 8 bases identical to TRBD1. The ends lost 1 base at V and 5 bases at J; junction bases unmatched: 6. The CDR3 length is 15 residues. CDR1 MDHEN and CDR2 SYDVKM come from the germline V gene. The CDR3 nucleotides are TGTGCCAGCAGTTTATTCGCAGGGGGCCCGACTGAAGCTTTCTTT. This codes for CASSLFAGGPTEAFF.

The chain uses TRBV30 and TRBJ2-7; 10 bases match TRBD2. The V gene's germline CDR1 is GTSNPN and CDR2 SVGIG (reference sequence). This CDR3 is built from 15 residues. Losses at the gene ends were 4 bases for V and 7 bases for J; bases not matched to a gene: 13. Here the CDR3 reads CAWTRGLAGEGEQYF. The CDR3 bases are TGTGCCTGGACCCGCGGGCTAGCGGGAGAGGGAGAGCAGTACTTC.

The chain couples TRBV3-1 (or the pseudogene TRBV3-2) to TRBJ1-6, with D unresolved. Germline loops: CDR1 LGHDT, CDR2 YNNKEL (reference sequence). V was pared by 2 bases and J by 7 bases, with 9 bases between. This CDR3 has 14 residues. CDR3 sequence reads: CASSQHSENSPLHF. The CDR3 DNA reads TGTGCCAGCAGCCAACATTCAGAAAATTCACCCCTCCACTTT.

DNA of the CDR3: TGTGCCAGCAGCCAGGGGGGGGCCGACAATGAGCAGTTCTTC. It translates to CASSQGGADNEQFF. The V call is TRBV4-2, the J call TRBJ2-1; D might be TRBD2 (7 bases). Germline CDR1 is LGHNA and CDR2 is YNFKEQ. This CDR3 has 14 amino acids. Trimming pared 3 bases from V and 5 bases from J, leaving 11 bases between.

The genes are TRBV5-8 and TRBJ1-5, with D perhaps TRBD1 (5 bases). Germline V gives CDR1 SGHTS, CDR2 YDEGEE. There are 16 residues in the CDR3. With 0 bases removed from V and 2 bases from J, the gap between germline ends came to 12 bases. The CDR3 DNA sequence: TGTGCCAGCAGCTTGGGGAGGGGTATTGGCAATCAGCCCCAGCATTTT. It translates to CASSLGRGIGNQPQHF.